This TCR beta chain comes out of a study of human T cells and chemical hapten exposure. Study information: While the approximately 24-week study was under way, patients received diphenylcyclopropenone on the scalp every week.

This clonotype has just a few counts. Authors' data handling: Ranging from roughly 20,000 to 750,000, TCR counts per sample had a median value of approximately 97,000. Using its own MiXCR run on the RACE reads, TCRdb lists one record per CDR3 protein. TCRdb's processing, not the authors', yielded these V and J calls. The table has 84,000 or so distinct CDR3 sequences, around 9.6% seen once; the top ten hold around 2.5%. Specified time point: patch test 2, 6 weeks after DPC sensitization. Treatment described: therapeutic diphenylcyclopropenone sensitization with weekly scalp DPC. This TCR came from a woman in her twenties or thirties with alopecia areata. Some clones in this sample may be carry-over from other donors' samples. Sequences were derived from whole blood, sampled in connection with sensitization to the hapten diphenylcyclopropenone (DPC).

CDR3: CASSRDTPVGDTQYF. CDR3 in DNA: TGCGCCAGCAGCCGGGACACCCCAGTGGGAGATACGCAGTATTTT. This chain joins TRBV5-1 and TRBJ2-3; TRBD1 is a possible D gene (6 bases). The CDR3 consists of 15 residues. Per germline, CDR1 SGHRS and CDR2 YFSETQ. Trimming left V 4 bases short and J 5 bases short, with 17 bases between. Based on the CDR3 plus reference TRBV5-1 and TRBJ2-3, the full variable domain is KAGVTQTPRYLIKTRGQQVTLSCSPISGHRSVSWYQQTPGQGLQFLFEYFSETQRNKGNFPGRFSGRQFSNSRSEMNVSTLELGDSALYLCASSRDTPVGDTQYFGPGTRLTVL.